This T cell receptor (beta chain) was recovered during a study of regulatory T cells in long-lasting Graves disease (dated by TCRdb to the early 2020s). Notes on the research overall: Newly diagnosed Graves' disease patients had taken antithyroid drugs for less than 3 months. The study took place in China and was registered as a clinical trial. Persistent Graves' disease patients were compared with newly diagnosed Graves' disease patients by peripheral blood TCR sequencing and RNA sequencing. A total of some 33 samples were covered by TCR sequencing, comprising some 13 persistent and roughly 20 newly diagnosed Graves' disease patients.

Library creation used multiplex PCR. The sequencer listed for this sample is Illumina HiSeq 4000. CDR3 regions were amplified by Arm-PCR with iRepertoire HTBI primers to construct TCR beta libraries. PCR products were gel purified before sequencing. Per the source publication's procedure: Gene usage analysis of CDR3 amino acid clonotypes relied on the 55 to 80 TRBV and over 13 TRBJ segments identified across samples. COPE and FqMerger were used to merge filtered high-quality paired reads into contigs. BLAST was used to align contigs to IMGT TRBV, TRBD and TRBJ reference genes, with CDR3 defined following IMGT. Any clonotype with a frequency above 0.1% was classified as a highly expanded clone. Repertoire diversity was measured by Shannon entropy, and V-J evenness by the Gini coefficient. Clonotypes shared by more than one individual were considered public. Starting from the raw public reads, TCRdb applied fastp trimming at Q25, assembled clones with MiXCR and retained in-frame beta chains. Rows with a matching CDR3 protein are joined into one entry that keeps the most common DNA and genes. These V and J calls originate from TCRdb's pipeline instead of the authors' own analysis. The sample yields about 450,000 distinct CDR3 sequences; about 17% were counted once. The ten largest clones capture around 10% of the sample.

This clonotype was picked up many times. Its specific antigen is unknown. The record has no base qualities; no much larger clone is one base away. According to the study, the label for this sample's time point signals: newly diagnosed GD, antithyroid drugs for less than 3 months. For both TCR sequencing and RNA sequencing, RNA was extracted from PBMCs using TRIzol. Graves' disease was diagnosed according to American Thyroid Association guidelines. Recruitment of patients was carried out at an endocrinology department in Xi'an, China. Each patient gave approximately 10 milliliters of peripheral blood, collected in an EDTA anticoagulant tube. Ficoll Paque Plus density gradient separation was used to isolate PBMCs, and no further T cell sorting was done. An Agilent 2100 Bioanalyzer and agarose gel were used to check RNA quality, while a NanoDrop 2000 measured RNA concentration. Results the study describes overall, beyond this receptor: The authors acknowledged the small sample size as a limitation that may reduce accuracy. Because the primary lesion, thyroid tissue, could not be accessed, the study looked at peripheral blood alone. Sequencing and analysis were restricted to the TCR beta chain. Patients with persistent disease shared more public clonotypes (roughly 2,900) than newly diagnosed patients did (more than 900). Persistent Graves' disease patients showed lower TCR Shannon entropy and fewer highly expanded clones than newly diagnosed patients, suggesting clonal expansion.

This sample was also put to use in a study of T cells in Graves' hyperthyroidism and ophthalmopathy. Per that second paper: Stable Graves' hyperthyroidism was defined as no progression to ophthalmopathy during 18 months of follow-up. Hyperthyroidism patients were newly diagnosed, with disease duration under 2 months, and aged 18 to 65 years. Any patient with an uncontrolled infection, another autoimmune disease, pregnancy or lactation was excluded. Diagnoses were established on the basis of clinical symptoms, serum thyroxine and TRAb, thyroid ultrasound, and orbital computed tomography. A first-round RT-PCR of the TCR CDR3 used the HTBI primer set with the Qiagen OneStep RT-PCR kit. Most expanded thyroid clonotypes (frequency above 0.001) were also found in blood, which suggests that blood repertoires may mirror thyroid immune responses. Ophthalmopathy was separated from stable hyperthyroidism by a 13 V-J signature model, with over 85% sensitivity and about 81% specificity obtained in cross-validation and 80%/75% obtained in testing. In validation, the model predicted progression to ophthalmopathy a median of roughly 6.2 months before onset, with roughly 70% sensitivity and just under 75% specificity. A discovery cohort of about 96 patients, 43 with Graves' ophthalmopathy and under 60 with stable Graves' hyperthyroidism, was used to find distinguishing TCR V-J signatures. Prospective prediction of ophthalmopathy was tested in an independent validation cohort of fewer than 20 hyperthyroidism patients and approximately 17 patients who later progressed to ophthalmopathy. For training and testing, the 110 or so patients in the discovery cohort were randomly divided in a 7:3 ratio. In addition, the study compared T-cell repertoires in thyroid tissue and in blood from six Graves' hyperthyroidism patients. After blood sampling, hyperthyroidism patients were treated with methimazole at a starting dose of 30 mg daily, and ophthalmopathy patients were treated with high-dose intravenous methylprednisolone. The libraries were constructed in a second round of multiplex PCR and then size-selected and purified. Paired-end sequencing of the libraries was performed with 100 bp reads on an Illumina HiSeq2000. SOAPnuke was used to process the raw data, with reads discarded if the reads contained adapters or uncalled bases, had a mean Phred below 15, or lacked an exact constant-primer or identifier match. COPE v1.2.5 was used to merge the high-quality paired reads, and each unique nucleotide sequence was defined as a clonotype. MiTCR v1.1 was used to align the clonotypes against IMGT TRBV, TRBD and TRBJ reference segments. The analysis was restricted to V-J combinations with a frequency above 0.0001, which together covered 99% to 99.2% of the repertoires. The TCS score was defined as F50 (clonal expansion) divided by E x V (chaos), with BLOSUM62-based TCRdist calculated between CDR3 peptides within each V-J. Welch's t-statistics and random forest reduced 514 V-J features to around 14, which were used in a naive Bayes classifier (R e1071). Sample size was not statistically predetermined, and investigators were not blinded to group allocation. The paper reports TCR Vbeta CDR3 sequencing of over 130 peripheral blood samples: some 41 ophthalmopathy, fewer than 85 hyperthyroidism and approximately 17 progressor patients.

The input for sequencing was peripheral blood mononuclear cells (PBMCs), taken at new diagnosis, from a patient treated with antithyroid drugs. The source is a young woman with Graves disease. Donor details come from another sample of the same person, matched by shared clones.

The DNA is as follows: TGTGCCAGCATCACAGCGGGGAGCGACGAGCAGTACTTC. Its protein reads: CASITAGSDEQYF. The sequence links TRBV28 to TRBJ2-7; TRBD2 matches 7 bases in the middle. According to the germline V gene, CDR1 reads MDHEN and CDR2 reads SYDVKM. From its cysteine to its phenylalanine, the CDR3 spans 13 amino acids. Only the CDR3 part of the read is kept: 39 bases, read in frame from the first base. Ends trimmed: V by 7 bases, J by 5 bases; bases unmatched to a gene: 8.